A single sample gave rise to the 24 T cell receptor beta chains below, sequenced in a study of graft-versus-host responses after intestinal transplantation. No antigens are known for them. Sequencing used immunoSEQ multiplex PCR; TCRdb keeps in-frame clones, though not all of them. The sample contains about 50,000 clones, around 90% of which appear only once. The sequenced sample was unstimulated CD4+ T cells sorted from spleen or lymph node cells, obtained before transplant. Source of these receptors: a human donor who was the organ donor for an intestinal transplant.

V usage is TRBV9 and J usage is TRBJ2-1, with TRBD2 matching 7 bases. V was clipped by 1 base and J by 7 bases; unmatched bases: 11. Germline V gene data show CDR1 as SGDLS and CDR2 as YYNGEE. This CDR3 region has 16 residues. The CDR3: CASSVSHGLGSNEQFF. CDR3 coding DNA: TGTGCCAGCAGCGTATCCCACGGACTAGGATCGAATGAGCAGTTCTTC. Full variable domain (missing parts from reference TRBV9 and TRBJ2-1): DSGVTQTPKHLITATGQRVTLRCSPRSGDLSVYWYQQSLDQGLQFLIQYYNGEERAKGNILERFSAQQFPDLHSELNLSSLELGDSALYFCASSVSHGLGSNEQFFGPGTRLTVL.

The chain employs TRBV19 and TRBJ2-1; D may be TRBD2 (6 bases). CDR1 LNHDA and CDR2 SQIVND come from the germline V gene (reference sequence). V was shortened by 1 base and J by 8 bases, with 15 bases between the two germline ends. The CDR3 contains 15 residues. Here the CDR3 DNA reads TGTGCCAGTAGTATAGTTGCGGGAACCAGCTATGAGCAGTTCTTC. This gives the protein CASSIVAGTSYEQFF.

The V gene is TRBV11-1, the J gene TRBJ2-7; 8 bases map to TRBD1. Germline lookup yields CDR1 SGHAT and CDR2 FQDESV (reference sequence). The ends lost 4 bases at V and 0 bases at J; junction bases unmatched: 5. This CDR3 contains 15 residues. CDR3 DNA: TGTGCCAGCAGCTCTACGCAGGGGGCCTCCTACGAGCAGTACTTC. Translation gives CASSSTQGASYEQYF.

This clone was observed once. The V call is TRBV25-1, the J call TRBJ2-1; no reliable D call. CDR1 is MGHDK, CDR2 SYGVNS, per germline. The V gene lost 8 bases and the J gene lost 2 bases, with 13 bases spanning the gap. The CDR3 totals 14 residues. The CDR3 DNA is TGTGCCAGCCTTGACCAGAACACCTACAATGAGCAGTTCTTC. This sequence encodes CASLDQNTYNEQFF.

The rearrangement joins TRBV28 to TRBJ2-1; 7 positions agree with TRBD2. Germline loops: CDR1 MDHEN, CDR2 SYDVKM. Germline trimming cut 8 bases from V and 10 bases from J; bases unmatched to any gene: 11. The CDR3 spans 13 residues. Here the CDR3 reads CASESMGGSEQFF. CDR3 sequence (DNA): TGTGCCAGCGAATCCATGGGGGGGTCGGAGCAGTTCTTC. Complete variable domain (other parts from reference TRBV28 and TRBJ2-1): DVKVTQSSRYLVKRTGEKVFLECVQDMDHENMFWYRQDPGLGLRLIYFSYDVKMKEKGDIPEGYSVSREKKERFSLILESASTNQTSMYLCASESMGGSEQFFGPGTRLTVL.

This chain links TRBV15 with TRBJ1-5; D gene ambiguous. The CDR3 sequence is 12 residues long. Germline V gene data show CDR1 as LNHNV and CDR2 as YYDKDF (reference sequence). Trimming took 8 bases from V and 4 from J, leaving 9 bases between them. CDR3 bases: TGTGCCACCCGTATGACAAATCAGCCCCAGCATTTT. Translation: CATRMTNQPQHF.

The rearrangement uses TRBV7-2 and TRBJ2-4; perhaps TRBD2 as D (5 bases). Trimming left V 7 bases short and J 0 bases short, with 10 bases between. The CDR3 sequence is 14 residues long. The germline CDR1 and CDR2 sequences are SGHTA and FQGNSA. CDR3: CASKLEAAKNIQYF. The CDR3 DNA reads TGTGCCAGCAAGTTGGAGGCAGCCAAAAACATTCAGTACTTC.

The rearrangement uses TRBV11-1 and TRBJ2-5, with D possibly TRBD1 on 6 matching bases. Trimming removed 1 base from V and 0 bases from J, with 9 bases in between. Germline loops: CDR1 SGHAT, CDR2 FQDESV (reference sequence). The CDR3 extends over 15 amino acids. The CDR3 DNA is TGTGCCAGCAGCTTAGGCACAGGGTACCAAGAGACCCAGTACTTC. Amino acid sequence: CASSLGTGYQETQYF.

The V gene is TRBV9, the J gene TRBJ2-3, with D possibly TRBD2 on 5 matching bases. CDR1 SGDLS and CDR2 YYNGEE come from the germline V gene. Between the trimmed V and J ends, which lost 0 bases and 6 bases, there was a span of 23 bases. CDR3 length: 18 residues. DNA for the CDR3: TGTGCCAGCAGCGTAGGGGCCCGGAGGACGAGTCAGCCGGATACGCAGTATTTT. Translating gives CASSVGARRTSQPDTQYF.

The rearrangement uses TRBV11-2 and TRBJ2-7, with 7 bases fitting TRBD1. The CDR3 covers 14 residues. Per the germline V gene, CDR1 is SGHAT and CDR2 is FQNNGV. The trim removed 0 bases at V and 5 bases at J, leaving 4 bases unmatched. The DNA for the CDR3 is TGTGCCAGCAGCTTAGATCCCGACAGGGACGAGCAGTACTTC. It encodes CASSLDPDRDEQYF. Variable domain in full (rest from reference TRBV11-2 and TRBJ2-7): EAGVAQSPRYKIIEKRQSVAFWCNPISGHATLYWYQQILGQGPKLLIQFQNNGVVDDSQLPKDRFSAERLKGVDSTLKIQPAKLEDSAVYLCASSLDPDRDEQYFGPGTRLTVT.

On this clone: Other DNA sequences in the sample encode the same CDR3. The rearrangement joins TRBV28 to TRBJ2-7; a possible D gene is TRBD1 (6 bases). The CDR3 loop spans 15 amino acids. Between the trimmed V and J ends, which lost 7 bases and 3 bases, there was a span of 19 bases. Germline V CDR1 and CDR2: MDHEN, SYDVKM. CDR3: CASTEVGAGDYEQYF. CDR3 in DNA: TGTGCCAGCACCGAAGTTGGTGCAGGGGACTACGAGCAGTACTTC.

The V and J genes are TRBV9 and TRBJ2-7; possible D gene TRBD2, 6 bases. Germline V gene data show CDR1 as SGDLS and CDR2 as YYNGEE. V lost 0 bases, J lost 5 bases, and 15 bases lay in between. CDR3 length: 15 amino acids. CDR3 DNA sequence: TGTGCCAGCAGCGTAGGAAGAACAGGACTACACGAGCAGTACTTC. It is translated as CASSVGRTGLHEQYF.

The chain employs TRBV6-1 and TRBJ1-2, with 11 positions matching TRBD1. Germline CDR1 reads MNHNS; CDR2 reads SASEGT. J was trimmed by 7 bases and V by 5 bases; bases with no gene match: 9. The CDR3 runs 15 residues. The CDR3 region has the DNA TGTGCCAGCAGTACTTGGACAGGGGGCTTTGGTGGCTACACCTTC. Amino acids: CASSTWTGGFGGYTF.

The V gene is TRBV30, the J gene TRBJ1-6, with TRBD1 matching over 9 bases. Germline loops: CDR1 GTSNPN, CDR2 SVGIG (reference sequence). J was trimmed by 7 bases and V by 5 bases; bases with no gene match: 3. The CDR3 contains 13 residues. CDR3 loop: CAWAGTGNSPLHF. The CDR3 DNA sequence: TGTGCCTGGGCCGGGACAGGGAATTCACCCCTCCACTTT.

The J gene is TRBJ2-1, the V gene TRBV27; 8 bases align to TRBD1. The germline CDR1 and CDR2 sequences are MNHEY and SMNVEV (reference sequence). This CDR3 spans 15 amino acids. V was pared by 2 bases and J by 4 bases, with 4 bases of the junction left unmatched. The CDR3 region has the DNA TGTGCCAGCAGTTTAAGCCGGGACAGGTACAATGAGCAGTTCTTC. Amino acid sequence: CASSLSRDRYNEQFF.

The CDR3 nucleotides read TGTGCCTGGAGTGTGGGACGGACTATGAACACTGAAGCTTTCTTT. Amino acids: CAWSVGRTMNTEAFF. The chain has TRBV30 and TRBJ1-1; possibly TRBD1 for D (5 bases). V gave up 0 bases and J gave up 0 bases, with 11 bases separating them. Germline CDR1 GTSNPN, CDR2 SVGIG (reference sequence). This CDR3 spans 15 amino acids.

This rearrangement joins TRBV5-6 to TRBJ2-3, with D unclear. Germline CDR1 reads SGHDT; CDR2 reads YYEEEE. CDR3 length equals 13 residues. Trimming took off 4 bases at V and 5 bases at J, with 11 bases between the two ends. The CDR3, as DNA: TGTGCCAGCAGCCTACAACTGGGAGATACGCAGTATTTT. Amino acid sequence: CASSLQLGDTQYF.

This sequence joins TRBV28 and TRBJ2-2, with TRBD1 matching 8 bases. V lost 2 bases and J lost 1; bases outside the gene matches: 3. The CDR3 totals 16 residues. The V gene's germline CDR1 is MDHEN and CDR2 SYDVKM. The CDR3: CASSLMGTGNTGELFF. Written as DNA, the CDR3 is TGTGCCAGCAGTTTAATGGGGACAGGGAACACCGGGGAGCTGTTTTTT.

The chain uses TRBV4-1 and TRBJ2-1, with 9 nucleotides matching TRBD2. CDR1 and CDR2 (germline): MGHRA, YSYEKL. There are 15 residues in the CDR3. After removal of 3 bases from V and 6 bases from J, the junction contained 6 bases not matched to a gene. The CDR3 DNA reads as TGCGCCAGCAGCCATCCGGGACTAGCCTCCAATGAGCAGTTCTTC. It encodes CASSHPGLASNEQFF.

Note on this clone: This same CDR3 is encoded by further DNA sequences in the sample. The CDR3, as DNA: TGCGCCAGCAGCTTGGGGTACGAGCAGTACTTC. This codes for CASSLGYEQYF. The genes are TRBV5-1 and TRBJ2-7; D unclear. Germline V gene data show CDR1 as SGHRS and CDR2 as YFSETQ. This CDR3 region has 11 residues. Trimming cost V 0 bases and J 4 bases, with 2 bases left between them.

The chain is built from TRBV5-1 and TRBJ1-1, with TRBD1 matching 9 bases. V lost 3 bases and J lost 1; bases outside the gene matches: 7. The CDR3 extends over 16 amino acids. Germline CDR1 and CDR2: SGHRS and YFSETQ. The CDR3 loop is CASSSRDRAGNTEAFF. The CDR3 coding sequence is TGCGCCAGCAGCTCCCGGGACAGGGCGGGGAACACTGAAGCTTTCTTT.

The genes are TRBV27 and TRBJ2-1, with D uncertain. Trimming removed 3 bases at V and 6 bases at J, with 12 bases between. CDR3 length: 14 residues. Per the germline V gene, CDR1 is MNHEY and CDR2 is SMNVEV (reference sequence). CDR3 in amino acids: CASSLEWSRNEQFF. The CDR3, as DNA: TGTGCCAGCAGTTTGGAGTGGAGCCGCAATGAGCAGTTCTTC.

A few counts support this clone. The genes are TRBV15 and TRBJ2-7; possibly TRBD2 for D (5 bases). V was clipped by 2 bases and J by 3 bases, with 14 bases between them. The CDR3 runs 15 residues. The germline V gene encodes CDR1 LNHNV and CDR2 YYDKDF (reference sequence). The CDR3 protein is CATSRKLDGVYEQYF. In nucleotides, the CDR3 is TGTGCCACCAGCAGAAAACTAGACGGGGTCTACGAGCAGTACTTC.

V and J are TRBV5-1 and TRBJ2-1, with 7 bases fitting TRBD2. CDR3 length equals 15 residues. CDR1 and CDR2 (germline): SGHRS, YFSETQ. The V segment lost 4 bases and the J segment 6 bases; nucleotides outside the gene matches: 10. In DNA form, the CDR3 reads TGCGCCAGCAGCGGGAGCGGGGCCCGGGGCAATGAGCAGTTCTTC. Amino acid sequence: CASSGSGARGNEQFF.